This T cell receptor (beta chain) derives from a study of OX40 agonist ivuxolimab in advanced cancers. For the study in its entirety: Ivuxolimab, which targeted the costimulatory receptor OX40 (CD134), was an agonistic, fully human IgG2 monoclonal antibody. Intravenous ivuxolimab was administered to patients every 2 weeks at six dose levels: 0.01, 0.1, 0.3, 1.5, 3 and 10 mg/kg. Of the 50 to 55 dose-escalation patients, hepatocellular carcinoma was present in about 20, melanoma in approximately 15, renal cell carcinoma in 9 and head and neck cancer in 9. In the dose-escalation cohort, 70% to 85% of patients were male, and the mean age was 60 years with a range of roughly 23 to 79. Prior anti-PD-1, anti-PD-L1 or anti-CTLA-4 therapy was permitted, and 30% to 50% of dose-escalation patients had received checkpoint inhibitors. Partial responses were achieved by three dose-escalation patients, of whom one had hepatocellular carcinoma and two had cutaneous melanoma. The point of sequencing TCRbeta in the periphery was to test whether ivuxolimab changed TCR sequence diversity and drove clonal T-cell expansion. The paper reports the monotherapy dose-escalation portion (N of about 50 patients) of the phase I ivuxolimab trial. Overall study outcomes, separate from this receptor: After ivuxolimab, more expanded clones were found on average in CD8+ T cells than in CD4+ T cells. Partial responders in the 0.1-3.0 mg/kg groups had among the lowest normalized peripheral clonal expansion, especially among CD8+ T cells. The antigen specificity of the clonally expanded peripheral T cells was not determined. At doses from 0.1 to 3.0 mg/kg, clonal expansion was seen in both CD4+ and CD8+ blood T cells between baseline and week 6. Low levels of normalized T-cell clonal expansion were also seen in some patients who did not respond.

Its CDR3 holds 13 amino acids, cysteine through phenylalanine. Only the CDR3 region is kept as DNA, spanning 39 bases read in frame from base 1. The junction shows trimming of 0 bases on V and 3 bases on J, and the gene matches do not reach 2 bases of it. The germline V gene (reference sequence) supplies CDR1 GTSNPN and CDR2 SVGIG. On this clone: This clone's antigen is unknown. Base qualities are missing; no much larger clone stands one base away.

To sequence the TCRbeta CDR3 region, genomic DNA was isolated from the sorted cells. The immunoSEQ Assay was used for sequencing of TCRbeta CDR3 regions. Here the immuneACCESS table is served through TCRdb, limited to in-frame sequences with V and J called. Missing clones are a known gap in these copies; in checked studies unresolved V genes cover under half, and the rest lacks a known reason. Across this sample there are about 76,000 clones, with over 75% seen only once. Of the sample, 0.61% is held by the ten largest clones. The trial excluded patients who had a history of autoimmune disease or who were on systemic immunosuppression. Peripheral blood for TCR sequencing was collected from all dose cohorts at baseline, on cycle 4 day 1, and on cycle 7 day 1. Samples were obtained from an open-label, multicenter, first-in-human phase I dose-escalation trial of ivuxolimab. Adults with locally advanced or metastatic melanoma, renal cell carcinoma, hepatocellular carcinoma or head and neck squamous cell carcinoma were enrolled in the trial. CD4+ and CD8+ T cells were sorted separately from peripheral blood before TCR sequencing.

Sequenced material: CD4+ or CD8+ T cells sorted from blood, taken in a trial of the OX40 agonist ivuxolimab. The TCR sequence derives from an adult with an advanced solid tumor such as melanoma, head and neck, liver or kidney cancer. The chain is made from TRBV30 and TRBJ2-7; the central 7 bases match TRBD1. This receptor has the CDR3 CAWSVGTDYEQYF. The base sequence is TGTGCCTGGAGTGTCGGGACAGACTACGAGCAGTACTTC.